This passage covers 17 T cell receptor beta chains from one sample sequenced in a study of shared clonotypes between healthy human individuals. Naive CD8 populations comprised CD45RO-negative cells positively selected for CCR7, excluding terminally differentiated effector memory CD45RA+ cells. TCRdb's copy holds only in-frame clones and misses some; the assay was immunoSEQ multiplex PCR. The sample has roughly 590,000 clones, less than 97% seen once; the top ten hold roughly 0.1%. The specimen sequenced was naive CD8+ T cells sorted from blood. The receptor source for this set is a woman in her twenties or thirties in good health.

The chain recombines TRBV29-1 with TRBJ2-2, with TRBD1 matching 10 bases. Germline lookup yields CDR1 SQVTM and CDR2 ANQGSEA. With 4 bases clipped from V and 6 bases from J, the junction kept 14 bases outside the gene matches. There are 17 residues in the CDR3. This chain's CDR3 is CSVVPQDRGTGAGELFF. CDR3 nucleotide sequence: TGCAGCGTTGTACCCCAGGACAGGGGGACGGGGGCCGGGGAGCTGTTTTTT.

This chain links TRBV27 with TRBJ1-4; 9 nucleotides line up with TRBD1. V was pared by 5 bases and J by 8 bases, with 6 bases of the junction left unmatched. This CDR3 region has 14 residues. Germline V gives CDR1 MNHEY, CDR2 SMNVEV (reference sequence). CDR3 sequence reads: CASSVQGAGEKLFF. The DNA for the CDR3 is TGTGCCAGCAGTGTACAGGGGGCAGGGGAAAAACTGTTTTTT.

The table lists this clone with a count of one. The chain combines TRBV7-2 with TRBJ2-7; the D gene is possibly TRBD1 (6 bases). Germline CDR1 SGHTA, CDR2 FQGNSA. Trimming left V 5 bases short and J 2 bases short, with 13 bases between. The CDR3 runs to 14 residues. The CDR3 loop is CASSLDRRTYEQYF. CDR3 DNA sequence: TGTGCCAGCAGCCTGGACAGACGCACCTACGAGCAGTACTTC.

The CDR3 DNA follows: TGTGCCAGCAGCTCGGACAGATGGATGAACACCGGGGAGCTGTTTTTT. This translates into CASSSDRWMNTGELFF. The chain links TRBV7-2 to TRBJ2-2; tentative D call: TRBD1 (6 bases). Trimming pared 4 bases from V and 1 base from J, leaving 13 bases between. This CDR3 is built from 16 residues. From germline, CDR1 is SGHTA and CDR2 FQGNSA.

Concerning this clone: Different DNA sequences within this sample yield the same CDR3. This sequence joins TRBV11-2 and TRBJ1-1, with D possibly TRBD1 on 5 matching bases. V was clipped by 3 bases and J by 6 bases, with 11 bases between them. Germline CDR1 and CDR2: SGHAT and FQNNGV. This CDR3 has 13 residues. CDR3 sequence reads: CASSLGPSPEAFF. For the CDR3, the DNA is TGTGCCAGCAGCTTGGGACCGAGCCCTGAAGCTTTCTTT.

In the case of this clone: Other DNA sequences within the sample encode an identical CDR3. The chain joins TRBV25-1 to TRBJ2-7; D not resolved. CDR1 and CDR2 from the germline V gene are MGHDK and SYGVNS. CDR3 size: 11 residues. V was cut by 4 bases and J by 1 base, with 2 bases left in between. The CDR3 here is CASSVSYEQYF. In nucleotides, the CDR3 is TGTGCCAGCAGTGTTTCCTACGAGCAGTACTTC.

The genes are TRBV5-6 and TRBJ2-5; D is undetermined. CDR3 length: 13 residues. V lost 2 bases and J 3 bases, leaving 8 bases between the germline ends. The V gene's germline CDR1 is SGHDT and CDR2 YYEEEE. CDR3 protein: CASSFGSKETQYF. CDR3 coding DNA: TGTGCCAGCAGCTTCGGCAGCAAAGAGACCCAGTACTTC.

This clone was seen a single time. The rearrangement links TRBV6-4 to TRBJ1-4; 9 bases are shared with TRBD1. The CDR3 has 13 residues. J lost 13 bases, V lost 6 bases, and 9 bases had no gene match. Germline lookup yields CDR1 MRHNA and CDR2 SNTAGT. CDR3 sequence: CASRRDRVLRLFF. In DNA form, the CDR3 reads TGTGCCAGCAGGCGGGACAGGGTTTTGAGACTGTTTTTT.

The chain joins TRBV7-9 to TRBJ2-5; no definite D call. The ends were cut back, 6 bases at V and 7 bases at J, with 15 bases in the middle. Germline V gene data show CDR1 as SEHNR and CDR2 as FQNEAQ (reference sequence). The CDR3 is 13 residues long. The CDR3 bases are TGTGCCAGCAGGCCCGGGCTGTTGGTGACCCAGTACTTC. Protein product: CASRPGLLVTQYF.

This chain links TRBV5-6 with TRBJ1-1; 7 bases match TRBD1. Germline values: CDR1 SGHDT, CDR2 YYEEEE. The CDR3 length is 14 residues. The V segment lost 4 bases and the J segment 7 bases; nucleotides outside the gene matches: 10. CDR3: CASSEGQTWYEAFF. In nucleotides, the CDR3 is TGTGCCAGCAGCGAGGGACAGACCTGGTATGAAGCTTTCTTT.

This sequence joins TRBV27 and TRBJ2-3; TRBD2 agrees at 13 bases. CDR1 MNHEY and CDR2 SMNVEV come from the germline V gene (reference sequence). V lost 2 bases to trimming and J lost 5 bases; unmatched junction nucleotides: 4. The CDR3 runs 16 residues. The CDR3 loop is CASSLHGLAGVDTQYF. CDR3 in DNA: TGTGCCAGCAGTTTACATGGACTAGCGGGAGTAGATACGCAGTATTTT.

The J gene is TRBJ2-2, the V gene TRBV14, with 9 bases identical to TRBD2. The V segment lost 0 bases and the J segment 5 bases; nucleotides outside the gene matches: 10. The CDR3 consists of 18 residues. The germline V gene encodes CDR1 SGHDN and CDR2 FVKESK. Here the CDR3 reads CASSQDVRLAGRTGELFF. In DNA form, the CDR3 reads TGTGCCAGCAGCCAAGATGTCCGTCTAGCGGGGAGGACCGGGGAGCTGTTTTTT. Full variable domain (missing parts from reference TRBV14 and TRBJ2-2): EAGVTQFPSHSVIEKGQTVTLRCDPISGHDNLYWYRRVMGKEIKFLLHFVKESKQDESGMPNNRFLAERTGGTYSTLKVQPAELEDSGVYFCASSQDVRLAGRTGELFFGEGSRLTVL.

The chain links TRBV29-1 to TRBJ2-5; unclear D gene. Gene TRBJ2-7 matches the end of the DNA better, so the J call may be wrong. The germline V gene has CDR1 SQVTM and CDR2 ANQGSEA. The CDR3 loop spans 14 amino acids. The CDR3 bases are TGCAGCGTTGAAGAGGACGGTCTTACCTACGAGCAGTACTTC. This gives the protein CSVEEDGLTYEQYF.

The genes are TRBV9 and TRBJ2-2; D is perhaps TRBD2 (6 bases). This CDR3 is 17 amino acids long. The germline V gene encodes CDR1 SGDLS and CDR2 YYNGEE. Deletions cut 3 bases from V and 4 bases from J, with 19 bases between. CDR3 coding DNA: TGTGCCAGCAGCGATCCCCTGGGGGGTTGGGCCACCGGGGAGCTGTTTTTT. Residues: CASSDPLGGWATGELFF.

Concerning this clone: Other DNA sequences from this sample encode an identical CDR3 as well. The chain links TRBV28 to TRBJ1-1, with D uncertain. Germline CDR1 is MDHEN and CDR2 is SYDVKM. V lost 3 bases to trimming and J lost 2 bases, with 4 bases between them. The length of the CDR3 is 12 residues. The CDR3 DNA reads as TGTGCCAGCAGTTTGCTCAACACTGAAGCTTTCTTT. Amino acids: CASSLLNTEAFF.

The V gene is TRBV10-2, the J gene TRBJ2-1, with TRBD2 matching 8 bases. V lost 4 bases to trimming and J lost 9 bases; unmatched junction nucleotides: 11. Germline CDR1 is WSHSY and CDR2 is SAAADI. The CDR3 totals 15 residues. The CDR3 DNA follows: TGCGCCAGCAGTGCTGGCCTAGCGGGTGAAGGTGAGCAGTTCTTC. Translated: CASSAGLAGEGEQFF.

CDR3 coding DNA: TGTGCCAGCAGCTTGGGGGCCTACGAGCAGTACTTC. This sequence encodes CASSLGAYEQYF. This chain connects TRBV5-6 to TRBJ2-5; D is uncertain. The closer fit of TRBJ2-7 to the DNA end suggests the J call may be wrong. This CDR3 region has 12 residues. CDR1 is SGHDT and CDR2 is YYEEEE in the germline V gene.